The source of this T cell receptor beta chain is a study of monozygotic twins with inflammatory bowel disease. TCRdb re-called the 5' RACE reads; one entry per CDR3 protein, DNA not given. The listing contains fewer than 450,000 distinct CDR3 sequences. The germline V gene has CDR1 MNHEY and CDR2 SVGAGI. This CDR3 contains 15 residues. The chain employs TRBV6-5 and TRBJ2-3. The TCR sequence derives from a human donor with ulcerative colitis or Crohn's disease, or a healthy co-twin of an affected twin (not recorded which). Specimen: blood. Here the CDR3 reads CASSHLILGTDTQYF.